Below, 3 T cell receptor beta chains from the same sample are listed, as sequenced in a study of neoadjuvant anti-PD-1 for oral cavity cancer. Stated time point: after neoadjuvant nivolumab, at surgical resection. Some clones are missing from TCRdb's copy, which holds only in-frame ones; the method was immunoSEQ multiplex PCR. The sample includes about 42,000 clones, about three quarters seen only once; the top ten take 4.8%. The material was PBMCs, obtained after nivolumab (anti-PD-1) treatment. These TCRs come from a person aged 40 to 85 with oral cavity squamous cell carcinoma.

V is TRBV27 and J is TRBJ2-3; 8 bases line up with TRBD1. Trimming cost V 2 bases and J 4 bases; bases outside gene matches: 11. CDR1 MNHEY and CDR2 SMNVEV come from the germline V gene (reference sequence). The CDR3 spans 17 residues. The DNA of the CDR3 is TGTGCCAGCAGTTTAAATAGAGGACAGGGTATCGCAGATACGCAGTATTTT. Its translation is CASSLNRGQGIADTQYF.

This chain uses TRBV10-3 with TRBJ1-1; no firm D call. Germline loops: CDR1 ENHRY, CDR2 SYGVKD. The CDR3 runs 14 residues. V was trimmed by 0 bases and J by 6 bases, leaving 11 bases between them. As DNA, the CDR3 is TGTGCCATCAGTGAGTCGATGCGGGGATCTGAAGCTTTCTTT. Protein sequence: CAISESMRGSEAFF.

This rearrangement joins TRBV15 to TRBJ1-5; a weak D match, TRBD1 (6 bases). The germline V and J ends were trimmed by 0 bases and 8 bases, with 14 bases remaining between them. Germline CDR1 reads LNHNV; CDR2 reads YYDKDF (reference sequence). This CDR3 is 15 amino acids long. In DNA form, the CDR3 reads TGTGCCACCAGCAGAGAGATTAGGGGGTTGGAGCCCCAGCATTTT. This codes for CATSREIRGLEPQHF. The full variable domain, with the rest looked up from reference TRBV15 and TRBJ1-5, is DAMVIQNPRYQVTQFGKPVTLSCSQTLNHNVMYWYQQKSSQAPKLLFHYYDKDFNNEADTPDNFQSRRPNTSFCFLDIRSPGLGDTAMYLCATSREIRGLEPQHFGDGTRLSIL.